Given below is one TCR beta chain in context. The data originate from a study of blood T cell repertoires in COVID-19. Across the study: Sample material is recorded as cDNA or gDNA derived from T cells, B-cell-depleted T cells, or PBMCs.

Profiling relied on immunoSEQ multiplex PCR, and the TCRdb table lists in-frame clones only, not all of them. The data contain around 250,000 clones, 86% of them seen just once; the ten biggest clones take up about 1.6%. Germline CDR1 is SGHRS and CDR2 is YFSETQ. V was pared by 5 bases and J by 11 bases, with 22 bases between. The CDR3 extends over 14 amino acids. Sample: peripheral blood. This receptor was taken from a woman aged 55-75 years who had recovered from COVID-19. The chain couples TRBV5-1 to TRBJ1-1; a possible D gene is TRBD1 (6 bases). The CDR3 nucleotides read TGCGCCAGCAGACGGACAGACAGTACCTTATCGGCTTTCTTT. Protein sequence: CASRRTDSTLSAFF.